The 8 T cell receptor beta chains below come from one sample, sequenced in a study of T-cell reconstitution after alpha-beta-depleted transplantation in children. Molecular barcoding with unique molecular identifiers was used for the TCRbeta library. TCRdb processed the PCR reads anew with MiXCR; each CDR3 protein has one entry. The sample consists of roughly 90,000 distinct CDR3 sequences, roughly an eighth of them appearing once. The sample was PBMCs from the stem cell graft donor, taken from the stem cell graft. These receptors originate from a human donor who donated a stem cell graft to a child with inherited bone marrow failure.

This clonotype was picked up many times. CDR3 DNA: TGTGCCAGCAGCTTGAGGGGACAAAGCACAGATACGCAGTATTTT. This sequence encodes CASSLRGQSTDTQYF. The V gene is TRBV5-6, the J gene TRBJ2-3; weak D call: TRBD1 (6 bases). The CDR3 has 15 residues. The germline gives CDR1 SGHDT, CDR2 YYEEEE. V was trimmed by 1 base and J by 0 bases, leaving 9 bases between them.

The chain couples TRBV5-5 to TRBJ1-1; D uncertain. Germline loops: CDR1 SGHKS, CDR2 YYEKEE (reference sequence). The length of the CDR3 is 13 residues. V lost 2 bases to trimming and J lost 7 bases, with 12 bases between them. The CDR3 region is CASSFRALSEAFF. The DNA for the CDR3 is TGTGCCAGCAGCTTTAGGGCTTTGAGTGAAGCTTTCTTT.

This clonotype was seen many times. This sequence joins TRBV20-1 and TRBJ2-7, with D perhaps matching TRBD1 (6 bases). Germline CDR1 reads DFQATT; CDR2 reads SNEGSKA (reference sequence). The CDR3 is 12 residues long. Trimming left V 3 bases short and J 3 bases short, with 9 bases between. The CDR3 here is CSASPGHYEQYF. CDR3 sequence (DNA): TGCAGTGCTAGCCCGGGACACTACGAGCAGTACTTC.

This clonotype has only a few counts. The J gene is TRBJ2-4, the V gene TRBV19; 11 positions match TRBD2. Germline V gives CDR1 LNHDA, CDR2 SQIVND (reference sequence). V shed 6 bases and J 0 bases; nucleotides not matched to a gene: 22. This CDR3 is 22 amino acids long. CDR3 protein: CASSHQKVASGRTHIAKNIQYF. The CDR3 DNA is TGTGCCAGTAGCCATCAAAAGGTGGCTAGCGGGAGGACCCACATAGCCAAAAACATTCAGTACTTC.

Only a few counts were recorded for this clonotype. This sequence joins TRBV20-1 and TRBJ2-1; 7 nucleotides line up with TRBD2. V lost 7 bases and J lost 7; bases outside the gene matches: 7. CDR1 and CDR2 (germline): DFQATT, SNEGSKA (reference sequence). CDR3 length equals 12 residues. CDR3 sequence (DNA): TGCAGTGGCGGGAGACAAGGGAATGAGCAGTTCTTC. This encodes CSGGRQGNEQFF.

The CDR3 nucleotides read TGCGCCAGCAGCCAGGCCACACAGGGTTCTAACTATGGCTACACCTTC. Protein product: CASSQATQGSNYGYTF. This chain connects TRBV4-3 to TRBJ1-2; maybe TRBD1 (6 bases). Germline values: CDR1 LGHNA, CDR2 YSLEER. The CDR3 is 16 residues long. Trimming took 3 bases from V and 0 from J, leaving 14 bases between them.

This clonotype was seen only a few times. The J gene is TRBJ2-7, the V gene TRBV2; tentative D call: TRBD1 (5 bases). The CDR3 has 13 amino acids. Germline V gene data show CDR1 as SNHLY and CDR2 as FYNNEI. V lost 8 bases and J lost 7, with 18 bases in between. The chain's CDR3 is CASRSSPRGEQYF. The CDR3 bases are TGTGCCAGCCGTAGCTCTCCTAGGGGAGAGCAGTACTTC. Full variable domain (rest looked up from reference TRBV2 and TRBJ2-7): EPEVTQTPSHQVTQMGQEVILRCVPISNHLYFYWYRQILGQKVEFLVSFYNNEISEKSEIFDDQFSVERPDGSNFTLKIRSTKLEDSAMYFCASRSSPRGEQYFGPGTRLTVT.

This clonotype was seen at least ten times. The chain employs TRBV2 and TRBJ1-6; the D gene is possibly TRBD1 (6 bases). V was trimmed by 6 bases and J by 7 bases, leaving 13 bases between them. The CDR3 length is 14 residues. Germline V CDR1 and CDR2: SNHLY, FYNNEI. The CDR3 coding sequence is TGTGCCAGCAGACTACAGGGAACGAATTCACCCCTCCACTTT. This translates into CASRLQGTNSPLHF.